One sample yielded the 3 T cell receptor beta chains listed below, sequenced in a study of tumor and adjacent non-tumor tissue in lung cancer listed by TCRdb under 2018. The library was built by means of multiplex PCR. Instrument on record: Illumina HiSeq 2500. Following protocols modified from ARM-PCR, the researchers constructed TCRbeta libraries through three rounds of nested PCR with primers (Table S4). TCRdb reanalyzed the raw reads on its own, using fastp at Q25 for trimming and MiXCR for clone calling, and kept in-frame beta chains. CDR3 protein sequences are deduplicated, and each keeps its most common genes and DNA. The sample has approximately 80,000 distinct CDR3 sequences on record, approximately 80% of them singletons. About half of the sample lies in the top ten. RNA was isolated from bulk, unsorted tissue, and RNA quality was assessed with a NanoDrop ND-1000 and an Agilent 2100. Distant non-tumor tissue taken more than 3 cm from the tumor edge was used as the normal lung sample.

The sequencing sample was made of distant non-tumor lung tissue. The receptors were gathered from a man aged 55 to 69 with non-small cell lung cancer.

As to this clonotype: A much larger clone sits a single nucleotide away, making a read error possible. This chain joins TRBV7-9 and TRBJ1-4, with 7 bases fitting TRBD1. CDR1 is SEHNR, CDR2 FQNEAQ, per germline (reference sequence). There are 14 residues in the CDR3. CDR3 region: CASREGARSEKPFF. The CDR3 DNA sequence: TGTGCCAGCAGAGAGGGGGCGCGGAGTGAAAAACCGTTTTTT.

V usage is TRBV13 and J usage is TRBJ2-3; D is possibly TRBD1 (7 bases). Trimming took off 3 bases at V and 0 bases at J, with 10 bases between the two ends. CDR1 is PRHDT and CDR2 is FYEKMQ in the germline V gene (reference sequence). CDR3 size: 15 residues. The CDR3: CASSFRGTSTDTQYF. The CDR3 DNA is TGTGCCAGCAGCTTCAGGGGGACTAGCACAGATACGCAGTATTTT.

In the case of this clonotype: Its ends do not fully match the called genes, so a read error is possible. The chain employs TRBV11-2 and TRBJ2-6, with 7 bases lining up with TRBD1. The germline V gene encodes CDR1 SGHAT and CDR2 FQNNGV. The CDR3 spans 19 residues. The CDR3 protein is CAGSLVPKDRPSGVNVLTF. The DNA of the CDR3 is TGTGCCGGTAGCTTAGTTCCAAAGGACAGGCCCTCTGGGGTCAACGTCCTGACTTTC. The entire variable domain, with the rest obtained from reference TRBV11-2 and TRBJ2-6, is as follows: EAGVAQSPRYKIIEKRQSVAFWCNPISGHATLYWYQQILGQGPKLLIQFQNNGVVDDSQLPKDRFSAERLKGVDSTLKIQPAKLEDSAVYLCAGSLVPKDRPSGVNVLTFGAGSRLTVL.